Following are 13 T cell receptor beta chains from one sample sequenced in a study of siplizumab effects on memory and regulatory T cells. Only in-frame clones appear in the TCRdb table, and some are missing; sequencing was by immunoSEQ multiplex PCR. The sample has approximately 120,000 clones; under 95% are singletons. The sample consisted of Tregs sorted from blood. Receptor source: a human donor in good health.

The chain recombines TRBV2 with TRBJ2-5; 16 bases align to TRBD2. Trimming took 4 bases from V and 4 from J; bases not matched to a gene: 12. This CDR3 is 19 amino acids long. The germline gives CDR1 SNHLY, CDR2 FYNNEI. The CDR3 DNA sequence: TGTGCCAGCAGTGGACCGGGACTAGCGGGAGGGATTACGGGAGAGACCCAGTACTTC. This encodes CASSGPGLAGGITGETQYF. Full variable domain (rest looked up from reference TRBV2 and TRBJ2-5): EPEVTQTPSHQVTQMGQEVILRCVPISNHLYFYWYRQILGQKVEFLVSFYNNEISEKSEIFDDQFSVERPDGSNFTLKIRSTKLEDSAMYFCASSGPGLAGGITGETQYFGPGTRLLVL.

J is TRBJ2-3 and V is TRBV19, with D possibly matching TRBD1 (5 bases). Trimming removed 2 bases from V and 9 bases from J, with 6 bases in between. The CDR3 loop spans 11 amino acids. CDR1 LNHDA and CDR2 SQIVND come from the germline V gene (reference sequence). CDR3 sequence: CASSIRGTQYF. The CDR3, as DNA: TGTGCCAGTAGTATAAGGGGCACGCAGTATTTT. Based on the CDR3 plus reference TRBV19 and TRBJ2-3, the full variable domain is DGGITQSPKYLFRKEGQNVTLSCEQNLNHDAMYWYRQDPGQGLRLIYYSQIVNDFQKGDIAEGYSVSREKKESFPLTVTSAQKNPTAFYLCASSIRGTQYFGPGTRLTVL.

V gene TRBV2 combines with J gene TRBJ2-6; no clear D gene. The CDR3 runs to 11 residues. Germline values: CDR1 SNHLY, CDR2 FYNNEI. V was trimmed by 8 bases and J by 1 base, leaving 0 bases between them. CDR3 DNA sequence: TGTGCCAGCTCTGGGGCCAACGTCCTGACTTTC. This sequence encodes CASSGANVLTF.

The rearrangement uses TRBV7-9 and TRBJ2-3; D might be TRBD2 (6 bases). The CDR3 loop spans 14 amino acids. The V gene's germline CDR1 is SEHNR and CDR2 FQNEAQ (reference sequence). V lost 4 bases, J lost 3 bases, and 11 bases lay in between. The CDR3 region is CASSSRLGTDTQYF. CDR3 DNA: TGTGCCAGCAGCTCCCGACTAGGGACAGATACGCAGTATTTT.

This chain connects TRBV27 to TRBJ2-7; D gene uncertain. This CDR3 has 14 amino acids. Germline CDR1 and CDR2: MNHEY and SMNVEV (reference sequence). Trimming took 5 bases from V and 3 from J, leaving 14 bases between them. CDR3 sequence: CASSKTGYGYEQYF. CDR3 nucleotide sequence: TGTGCCAGCAGTAAGACCGGCTACGGCTACGAGCAGTACTTC.

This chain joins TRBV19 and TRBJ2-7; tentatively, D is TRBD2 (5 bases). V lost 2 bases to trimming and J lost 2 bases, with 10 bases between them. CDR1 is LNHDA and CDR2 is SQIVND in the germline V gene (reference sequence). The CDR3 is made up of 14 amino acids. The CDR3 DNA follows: TGTGCCAGTAGTATAACGGGGAAACCCTACGAGCAGTACTTC. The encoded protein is CASSITGKPYEQYF.

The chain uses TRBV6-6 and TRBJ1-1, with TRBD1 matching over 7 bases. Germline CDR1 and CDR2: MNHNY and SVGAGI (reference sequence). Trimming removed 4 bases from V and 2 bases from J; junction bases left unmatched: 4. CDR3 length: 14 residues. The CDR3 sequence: CASSSYRGNTEAFF. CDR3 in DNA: TGTGCCAGCAGTTCGTACAGGGGTAACACTGAAGCTTTCTTT.

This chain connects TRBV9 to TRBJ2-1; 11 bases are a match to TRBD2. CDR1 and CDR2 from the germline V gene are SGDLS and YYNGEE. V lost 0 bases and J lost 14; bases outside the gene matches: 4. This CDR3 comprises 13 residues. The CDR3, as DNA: TGTGCCAGCAGCGTAGCACTAGCGGGAGTGGAGTTCTTC. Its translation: CASSVALAGVEFF. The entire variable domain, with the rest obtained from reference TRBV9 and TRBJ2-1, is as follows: DSGVTQTPKHLITATGQRVTLRCSPRSGDLSVYWYQQSLDQGLQFLIQYYNGEERAKGNILERFSAQQFPDLHSELNLSSLELGDSALYFCASSVALAGVEFFGPGTRLTVL.

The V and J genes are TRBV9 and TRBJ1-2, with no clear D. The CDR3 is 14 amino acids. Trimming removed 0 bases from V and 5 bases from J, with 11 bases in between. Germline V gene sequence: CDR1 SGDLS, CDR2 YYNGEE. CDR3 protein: CASSVGLSGYGYTF. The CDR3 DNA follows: TGTGCCAGCAGCGTAGGTCTCAGTGGGTATGGCTACACCTTC.

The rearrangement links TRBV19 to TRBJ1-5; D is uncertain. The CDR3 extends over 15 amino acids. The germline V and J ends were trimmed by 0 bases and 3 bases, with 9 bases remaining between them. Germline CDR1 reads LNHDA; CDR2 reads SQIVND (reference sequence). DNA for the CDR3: TGTGCCAGTAGTATAGAGGGCACCTACAATCAGCCCCAGCATTTT. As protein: CASSIEGTYNQPQHF.

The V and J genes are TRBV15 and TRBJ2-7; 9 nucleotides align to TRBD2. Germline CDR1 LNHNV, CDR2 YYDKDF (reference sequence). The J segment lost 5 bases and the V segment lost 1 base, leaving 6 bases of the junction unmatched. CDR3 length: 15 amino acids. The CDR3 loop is CATSRVEVAGDEQYF. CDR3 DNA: TGTGCCACCAGCAGAGTCGAGGTAGCGGGGGACGAGCAGTACTTC.

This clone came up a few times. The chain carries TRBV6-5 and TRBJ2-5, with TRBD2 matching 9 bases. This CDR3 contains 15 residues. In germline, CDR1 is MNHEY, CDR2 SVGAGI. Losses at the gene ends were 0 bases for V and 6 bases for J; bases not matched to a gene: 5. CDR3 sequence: CASSYSIAGDQTQYF. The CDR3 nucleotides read TGTGCCAGCAGTTACTCGATAGCGGGGGACCAGACCCAGTACTTC.

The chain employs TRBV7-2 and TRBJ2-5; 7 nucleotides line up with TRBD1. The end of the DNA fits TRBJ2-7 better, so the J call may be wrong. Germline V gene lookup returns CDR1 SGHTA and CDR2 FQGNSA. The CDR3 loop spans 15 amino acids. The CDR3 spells CASSLRGQASYEQYF. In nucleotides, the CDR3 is TGTGCCAGCAGCTTAAGAGGACAGGCCTCCTACGAGCAGTACTTC.